Sequencing of this TCR beta chain was carried out in a study of neurological immune-mediated disorders. General observations from the study: None of the CDR3 amino acid sequences found in expanded clones was shared across subjects. This suggests that the TCR-beta repertoires were private in all groups. In HTLV-1-associated myelopathy, TCR clonal expansion was greatest, and in multiple sclerosis it was least, below healthy controls.

Each TCR transcript was tagged with a 10-nucleotide random UMI during 5'RACE. MiXCR, run by TCRdb on the 5' RACE reads, gives a single entry per CDR3 protein. The sample consists of 57,000 or so distinct CDR3 sequences, more than 9.5% of them appearing once. This CDR3 has 17 amino acids. V lost 2 bases and J lost 5; bases outside the gene matches: 15. In germline, CDR1 is MNHEY, CDR2 SVGAGI. Points on this clonotype: Its antigen is as yet unknown.

Unsorted libraries were generated from 2 million PBMCs held at -80 degrees C. This chain links TRBV6-5 with TRBJ2-7; 7 positions match TRBD1. The sample was PBMCs. The clonotype comes from a man aged 60-69 years in good health. As DNA, the CDR3 is TGTGCCAGCAGTTACCGACAGGGTAGTCGCCTACTACACGAGCAGTACTTC. This translates into CASSYRQGSRLLHEQYF.